The subject of this entry is one T cell receptor (beta chain). No antigen is known for it. The data derive from a study of T-cell memory formation after mild COVID-19. Study-level findings and limits: Day 15 to 85 contracting clones showed balanced CD4/CD8; later expanders leaned CD4+. CD4+ contracting clones were found mainly in CM and EM, and CD8+ ones in EMRA.

This CDR3 is 14 amino acids long. CDR1 is LNHDA and CDR2 is SQIVND in the germline V gene (reference sequence). Trimming cost V 1 base and J 3 bases, with 9 bases left between them. The TCR alpha and TCR beta cDNA libraries, bearing sample barcodes and UMIs, were generated by 5'RACE using constant-segment primers. TCRdb reprocessed the 5' RACE reads with MiXCR, giving one entry per CDR3 protein. Among a few hundred thousand distinct CDR3 sequences, around an eighth were seen once, and the ten largest hold approximately 20%. The chain joins TRBV19 to TRBJ1-2; TRBD1 might be the D (6 bases). This TCR derives from a man aged 18 to 29 who had mild COVID-19 (a few samples of this study predate the infection). Cell type and time point are not known. Sequenced input: PBMCs or a T cell subset sorted from them (not recorded which). In nucleotides, the CDR3 is TGTGCCAGTAGTATAGGGGGGCGCGACTATGGCTACACCTTC. It yields the protein CASSIGGRDYGYTF.